Listed below are T cell receptor beta chains from one sample, sequenced in a study of blood T cell repertoires in COVID-19. Profiled with immunoSEQ multiplex PCR; TCRdb holds only in-frame clones, not every one. The sample contains 130,000 to 150,000 clones, 75% to 90% of which appear only once. Sequenced material: peripheral blood. All receptors come from a man aged 65 to 79 who had recovered from COVID-19. Both conserved end residues are part of each CDR3. Each record gives: clone size, D gene, V gene, J gene, CDR3 protein, CDR3 DNA. D genes are given only for firm matches. Clone size is given for some rows only: seen once, a few or many times, or a class if the clone is expanded.

few,TRBD1,TRBV7-2,TRBJ1-2,CASSLEGGARFYGYTF,TGTGCCAGCAGCTTAGAAGGGGGCGCCAGGTTCTATGGCTACACCTTC
NA,NA,TRBV27,TRBJ2-5,CASSLIAGYETQYF,TGTGCCAGCAGTTTAATTGCAGGGTACGAGACCCAGTACTTC
few,TRBD2,TRBV29-1,TRBJ2-3,CSVELAGGFSDTQYF,TGCAGCGTTGAACTAGCGGGAGGCTTCTCAGATACGCAGTATTTT
NA,NA,TRBV7-9,TRBJ2-3,CASSLGWGGSTDTQYF,TGTGCCAGCAGCTTAGGCTGGGGCGGTAGTACAGATACGCAGTATTTT
NA,NA,TRBV30,TRBJ1-1,CACDAGPTVNTEAFF,TGTGCCTGTGATGCAGGGCCGACGGTGAACACTGAAGCTTTCTTT
NA,TRBD1,TRBV5-6,TRBJ1-3,CASSLATGLGSGNTIYF,TGTGCCAGCAGCTTGGCGACAGGGTTGGGGTCTGGAAACACCATATATTTT
NA,NA,TRBV2,TRBJ1-1,CASSEAQGGTEAFF,TGTGCCAGCAGTGAAGCGCAGGGAGGAACTGAAGCTTTCTTT
NA,TRBD1,TRBV5-1,TRBJ2-7,CASSWGQGAMREQYF,TGCGCCAGCAGCTGGGGACAGGGGGCCATGAGGGAGCAGTACTTC
NA,TRBD2,TRBV5-4,TRBJ2-7,CASSLVPGGHVEQYF,TGTGCCAGCAGCTTGGTACCGGGAGGGCATGTCGAGCAGTACTTC
NA,NA,TRBV5-1,TRBJ1-1,CASSLQGHTEAFF,TGCGCCAGCAGCTTGCAGGGGCACACTGAAGCTTTCTTT
NA,TRBD2,TRBV7-9,TRBJ2-1,CASSLAGLAGVYNEQFF,TGTGCCAGCAGCTTAGCCGGACTAGCGGGAGTGTACAATGAGCAGTTCTTC
NA,NA,TRBV19,TRBJ1-2,CASSTGGSTVANYGYTF,TGTGCCAGTAGTACCGGTGGCAGCACAGTAGCTAACTATGGCTACACCTTC
NA,TRBD2,TRBV3-1/TRBV3-2,TRBJ2-1,CASSLSIAGEGLFF,TGTGCCAGCAGCCTCTCCATAGCGGGAGAAGGACTGTTCTTC
NA,TRBD1,TRBV19,TRBJ1-5,CASFPGQWNQPQHF,TGTGCCAGCTTCCCGGGACAGTGGAATCAGCCCCAGCATTTT
NA,TRBD1,TRBV19,TRBJ1-2,CASSRTGTNYGYTF,TGTGCCAGTAGCAGGACAGGTACTAACTATGGCTACACCTTC
NA,TRBD1,TRBV19,TRBJ1-1,CASSTTGSPNTEAFF,TGTGCCAGTAGTACGACAGGGTCGCCCAACACTGAAGCTTTCTTT
NA,NA,TRBV5-4,TRBJ2-1,CASSPAGAGAGNEQFF,TGTGCCAGCAGCCCGGCAGGGGCGGGAGCCGGCAATGAGCAGTTCTTC
few,NA,TRBV11-3,TRBJ2-2,CASSLWFGELFF,TGTGCCAGCAGCCTATGGTTCGGGGAGCTGTTTTTT
NA,NA,TRBV3-1/TRBV3-2,TRBJ1-4,CASSQDEGGVTNEKLFF,TGTGCCAGCAGCCAAGATGAAGGAGGGGTTACTAATGAAAAACTGTTTTTT
few,TRBD1,TRBV18,TRBJ1-1,CASSTSGTGGQGSAFF,TGTGCCAGCTCAACTTCCGGGACAGGGGGCCAGGGTTCAGCTTTCTTT
NA,TRBD2,TRBV5-1,TRBJ2-2,CASSPGLAGVTGELFF,TGCGCCAGCAGCCCAGGACTAGCGGGGGTCACCGGGGAGCTGTTTTTT
many,NA,TRBV18,TRBJ2-3,CASSPPGDTQYF,TGTGCCAGCTCACCCCCGGGAGATACGCAGTATTTT
few,TRBD1,TRBV19,TRBJ1-5,CASSIGQGPKPQHF,TGTGCCAGTAGTATAGGACAGGGTCCAAAGCCCCAGCATTTT
NA,NA,TRBV15,TRBJ1-2,CATSRDRHINYGYTF,TGTGCCACCAGCAGAGACAGGCACATTAACTATGGCTACACCTTC
NA,TRBD1,TRBV4-2,TRBJ1-4,CASSPAGQGGEKLFF,TGTGCCAGCAGCCCCGCAGGCCAGGGGGGCGAAAAACTGTTTTTT
NA,NA,TRBV6-4,TRBJ1-2,CASRGPGHRDNYGYTF,TGTGCCAGCAGGGGACCGGGACACCGAGACAACTATGGCTACACCTTC
NA,TRBD1,TRBV11-3,TRBJ2-2,CASSGGTGDNTGELFF,TGTGCCAGCAGCGGCGGGACAGGGGATAACACCGGGGAGCTGTTTTTT
NA,TRBD1,TRBV2,TRBJ2-5,CASGTGFGATQYF,TGTGCCAGCGGGACAGGGTTCGGCGCGACCCAGTACTTC
NA,NA,TRBV15,TRBJ2-3,CATSRGGPSADTQYF,TGTGCCACCAGCAGAGGAGGGCCCTCGGCAGATACGCAGTATTTT
NA,NA,TRBV5-1,TRBJ2-2,CASKVGGPNTGELFF,TGCGCCAGCAAGGTCGGCGGCCCGAACACCGGGGAGCTGTTTTTT
NA,TRBD1,TRBV25-1,TRBJ1-1,CASSEGDRGDTEAFF,TGTGCCAGCAGTGAAGGGGACAGGGGAGACACTGAAGCTTTCTTT
NA,NA,TRBV18,TRBJ1-1,CASSPTGYSNTEAFF,TGTGCCAGCTCGCCTACGGGGTATTCGAACACTGAAGCTTTCTTT
many,NA,TRBV7-9,TRBJ2-6,CASSLYGANVLTF,TGTGCCAGCAGCTTATATGGGGCCAACGTCCTGACTTTC
NA,NA,TRBV6-1,TRBJ2-5,CASSDQYQETQYF,TGTGCCAGCAGTGATCAGTACCAAGAGACCCAGTACTTC
NA,NA,TRBV29-1,TRBJ1-1,CSGGAANTEAFF,TGCAGTGGGGGGGCAGCGAACACTGAAGCTTTCTTT
once,TRBD2,TRBV6-6,TRBJ2-1,CATTLAGGFNEQFF,TGTGCCACTACCTTAGCGGGAGGTTTTAATGAGCAGTTCTTC
NA,TRBD2,TRBV29-1,TRBJ2-1,CSVVFMTSGSYLTNEQFF,TGCAGCGTTGTATTTATGACTAGCGGGAGTTATCTAACCAATGAGCAGTTCTTC
NA,TRBD2,TRBV11-2,TRBJ2-1,CASSLTALATSYNEQFF,TGTGCCAGCAGCTTAACAGCACTAGCGACCTCCTACAATGAGCAGTTCTTC
NA,NA,TRBV5-6,TRBJ2-2,CASSPPAGELFF,TGTGCCAGCAGCCCCCCGGCCGGGGAGCTGTTTTTT
NA,NA,TRBV5-5,TRBJ2-1,CASSLDREQFF,TGTGCCAGCAGCTTAGATAGAGAGCAGTTCTTC
once,NA,TRBV29-1,TRBJ2-7,CSVETGRGHEQYF,TGCAGCGTTGAAACAGGGAGAGGGCACGAGCAGTACTTC
NA,NA,TRBV5-4,TRBJ2-7,CASSSDLSSYEQYF,TGTGCCAGCAGCTCGGACTTAAGCTCCTACGAGCAGTACTTC
NA,NA,TRBV6-1,TRBJ1-2,CASSEGEGRRYGYTF,TGTGCCAGCAGTGAAGGGGAGGGGCGACGATATGGCTACACCTTC
NA,TRBD1,TRBV19,TRBJ2-2,CASWTGRNTGELFF,TGTGCCAGTTGGACAGGGAGAAACACCGGGGAGCTGTTTTTT
many,NA,TRBV28,TRBJ2-2,CASSSLFLQGPNTGELFF,TGTGCCAGCAGTTCCCTATTCCTCCAGGGGCCGAACACCGGGGAGCTGTTTTTT
NA,NA,TRBV11-2,TRBJ2-5,CASRWGGETQYF,TGTGCCAGCCGGTGGGGAGGAGAGACCCAGTACTTC
NA,TRBD1,TRBV2,TRBJ1-5,CASSTGGRPQHF,TGTGCCAGCAGCACAGGGGGGCGGCCCCAGCATTTT
NA,TRBD2,TRBV19,TRBJ2-7,CASSMGGGLALYEQYF,TGTGCCAGTAGTATGGGAGGGGGACTAGCGCTGTACGAGCAGTACTTC
few,NA,TRBV27,TRBJ1-2,CASSERTGSRYTF,TGTGCCAGCAGTGAACGAACAGGGTCCCGCTACACCTTC
NA,NA,TRBV7-2,TRBJ2-7,CASSPDRPKGEQYF,TGTGCCAGCAGCCCTGACAGGCCCAAGGGGGAGCAGTACTTC
NA,NA,TRBV16,TRBJ1-5,CASSQSRQQPQHF,TGTGCCAGCAGCCAATCGCGGCAGCAGCCCCAGCATTTT
NA,NA,TRBV5-1,TRBJ1-1,CASSPAGAGTEAFF,TGCGCCAGCAGCCCCGCGGGGGCAGGCACTGAAGCTTTCTTT
once,NA,TRBV5-1,TRBJ1-6,CASSLGAISYNSPLHF,TGCGCCAGCAGCTTGGGGGCGATCTCCTATAATTCACCCCTCCACTTT
large,NA,TRBV30,TRBJ1-2,CAWSGTARLSYGYTF,TGTGCCTGGAGTGGGACAGCCCGACTGTCCTATGGCTACACCTTC